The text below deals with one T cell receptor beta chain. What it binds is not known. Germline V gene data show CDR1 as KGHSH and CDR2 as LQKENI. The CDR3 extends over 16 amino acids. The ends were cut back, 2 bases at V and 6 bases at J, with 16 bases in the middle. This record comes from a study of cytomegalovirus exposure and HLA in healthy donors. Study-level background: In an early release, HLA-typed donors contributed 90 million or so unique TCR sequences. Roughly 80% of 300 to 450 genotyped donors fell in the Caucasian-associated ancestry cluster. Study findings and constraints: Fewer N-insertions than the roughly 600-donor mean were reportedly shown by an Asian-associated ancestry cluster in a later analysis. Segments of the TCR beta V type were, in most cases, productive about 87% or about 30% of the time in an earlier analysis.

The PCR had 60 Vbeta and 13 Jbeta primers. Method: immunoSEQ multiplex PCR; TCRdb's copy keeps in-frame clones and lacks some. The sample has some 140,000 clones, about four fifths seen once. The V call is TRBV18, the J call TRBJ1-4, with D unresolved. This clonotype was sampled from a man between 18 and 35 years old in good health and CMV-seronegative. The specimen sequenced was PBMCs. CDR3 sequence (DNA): TGTGCCAGCTCACCAATCGCTGTGGGCTTAGATGAAAAACTGTTTTTT. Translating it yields CASSPIAVGLDEKLFF. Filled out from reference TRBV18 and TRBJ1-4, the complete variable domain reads NAGVMQNPRHLVRRRGQEARLRCSPMKGHSHVYWYRQLPEEGLKFMVYLQKENIIDESGMPKERFSAEFPKEGPSILRIQQVVRGDSAAYFCASSPIAVGLDEKLFFGSGTQLSVL.